Shown below are 8 T cell receptor beta chains from a single sample sequenced in a study of blood T cell repertoires in COVID-19. The table came from immunoSEQ multiplex PCR; TCRdb's copy has only in-frame clones and leaves some out. The sample lists about 120,000 clones, around 81% seen once, with 3.8% in the top ten. Sequencing was performed on peripheral blood. These receptors were obtained from a woman between 45 and 65 years old with acute or convalescent COVID-19.

Here the CDR3 DNA reads TGTGCCAGCAGGACCGGGACTATCGGCAATGAGCAGTTCTTC. Residues: CASRTGTIGNEQFF. The chain joins TRBV6-6 to TRBJ2-1, with TRBD2 matching 7 bases. The V segment lost 6 bases and the J segment 6 bases; nucleotides outside the gene matches: 8. The CDR3 spans 14 residues. From germline, CDR1 is MNHNY and CDR2 SVGAGI (reference sequence).

The rearrangement uses TRBV9 and TRBJ1-3; 7 bases are shared with TRBD1. Trimming removed 4 bases from V and 3 bases from J; junction bases left unmatched: 4. From germline, CDR1 is SGDLS and CDR2 YYNGEE. The CDR3 totals 14 residues. The CDR3 loop is CASSPHRGGNTIYF. Here the CDR3 DNA reads TGTGCCAGCAGCCCACACAGGGGTGGAAACACCATATATTTT.

The count of this clone is one. The V call is TRBV7-9, the J call TRBJ1-5, with 9 bases matching TRBD1. The CDR3 is 15 amino acids. The germline V gene encodes CDR1 SEHNR and CDR2 FQNEAQ (reference sequence). V dropped 5 bases and J dropped 6; count of bases not matched to a gene: 8. For the CDR3, the DNA is TGTGCCAGCAGCCTCACAGGGGGCTCTGGTCAGCCCCAGCATTTT. This gives the protein CASSLTGGSGQPQHF.

The gene calls are TRBV29-1 and TRBJ1-6; 7 bases align to TRBD1. The CDR3 length is 14 residues. Unmatched junction bases numbered 8, after V lost 5 bases and J lost 7 bases. CDR1 is SQVTM, CDR2 ANQGSEA, per germline. CDR3: CSVTSGTANSPLHF. For the CDR3, the DNA is TGCAGCGTTACATCCGGGACAGCCAATTCACCCCTCCACTTT.

The chain is built from TRBV19 and TRBJ2-7; 9 bases align to TRBD2. The CDR3 length is 14 residues. The ends lost 5 bases at V and 3 bases at J; junction bases unmatched: 5. Germline loops: CDR1 LNHDA, CDR2 SQIVND (reference sequence). The CDR3 loop reads CASSPSTSGYEQYF. In DNA, the CDR3 is TGTGCCAGTAGTCCTTCGACTAGCGGCTACGAGCAGTACTTC.

CDR3: CASSPGQGGTNEKLFF. CDR3 sequence (DNA): TGTGCCAGCAGCCCCGGACAGGGTGGCACTAATGAAAAACTGTTTTTT. This rearrangement joins TRBV4-2 to TRBJ1-4; 8 bases line up with TRBD1. Germline CDR1 and CDR2: LGHNA and YNFKEQ. Losses at the gene ends were 4 bases for V and 2 bases for J; bases not matched to a gene: 6. This CDR3 contains 16 residues.

The chain carries TRBV10-2 and TRBJ2-3; 14 bases fit TRBD2. Germline CDR1 and CDR2: WSHSY and SAAADI. With 4 bases clipped from V and 7 bases from J, the junction kept 7 bases outside the gene matches. The CDR3 runs 16 residues. The CDR3: CASSATGTSGGNTQYF. CDR3 nucleotides: TGCGCCAGCAGTGCAACCGGGACTAGCGGGGGAAATACGCAGTATTTT.

V usage is TRBV2 and J usage is TRBJ1-5; a possible D gene is TRBD1 (5 bases). Germline CDR1 reads SNHLY; CDR2 reads FYNNEI. Trimming took off 8 bases at V and 3 bases at J, with 11 bases between the two ends. The CDR3 runs to 13 residues. The CDR3 loop is CASDRGYNQPQHF. The CDR3 nucleotides read TGTGCCAGCGACCGGGGGTACAATCAGCCCCAGCATTTT.